Shown below are 28 T cell receptor beta chains from a single sample sequenced in a study of cytomegalovirus exposure and HLA in healthy donors. PCR involved 60 Vbeta and 13 Jbeta primers. Sequencing used immunoSEQ multiplex PCR; TCRdb keeps in-frame clones, though not all of them. The table lists roughly 120,000 clones, roughly 72% of them singletons. The sequencing input was PBMCs. Receptor source: a woman aged 40 to 50 in good health and CMV-seropositive.

The rearrangement joins TRBV7-6 to TRBJ2-5, with D possibly being TRBD2 (5 bases). The CDR3 is 13 amino acids. V lost 4 bases, J lost 2 bases, and 8 bases lay in between. Germline V gives CDR1 SGHVS, CDR2 FNYEAQ. The CDR3 region is CASSSRGQETQYF. The CDR3 DNA reads as TGTGCCAGCAGCTCTCGGGGACAAGAGACCCAGTACTTC.

Turning to this clone: One end of the junction is discordant with germline, which a read error may explain. This chain uses TRBV30 with TRBJ2-2; D possibly corresponds to TRBD2 (5 bases). Per germline, CDR1 GTSNPN and CDR2 SVGIG (reference sequence). This CDR3 region has 17 residues. The CDR3 nucleotides are TGTGCCTGGAGCCCCCGGCCACTAGAACAGAACGCCGGGGAGCTGTTTTTT. Translated: CAWSPRPLEQNAGELFF.

V is TRBV4-3 and J is TRBJ2-1; TRBD2 matches at 8 bases. V trimming: 4 bases; J trimming: 9 bases; junction bases outside the gene matches: 11. CDR3 length: 15 amino acids. Germline CDR1 reads LGHNA; CDR2 reads YSLEER. The CDR3 nucleotides read TGCGCCAGCAGCCCGCCGGGGGGGGCGGTGGTTGAGCAGTTCTTC. It translates to CASSPPGGAVVEQFF.

The rearrangement uses TRBV12-1 and TRBJ2-7; no DNA check was done on the table's D call, TRBD2. TRBV12-1 is a documented pseudogene. This CDR3 spans 15 amino acids. The CDR3 DNA reads as TGTGCCAGCAGCCCCTGGACTAGCGCGCCCTACGAGCAGTACTTC. It yields the protein CASSPWTSAPYEQYF.

This clone came up once. The chain employs TRBV7-9 and TRBJ1-1; TRBD1 is a possible D gene (5 bases). V was shortened by 6 bases and J by 2 bases, with 13 bases between the two germline ends. Germline CDR1 SEHNR, CDR2 FQNEAQ (reference sequence). The CDR3 is 14 amino acids. CDR3 sequence (DNA): TGTGCCAGCAGTGCAAACCAGGGTAACACTGAAGCTTTCTTT. It is translated as CASSANQGNTEAFF.

V and J are TRBV5-1 and TRBJ2-1; TRBD1 is a possible D gene (7 bases). Deletions cut 0 bases from V and 9 bases from J, with 19 bases between. Germline-derived CDR1 and CDR2 are SGHRS and YFSETQ. The CDR3 sequence is 16 residues long. For the CDR3, the DNA is TGCGCCAGCAGCTTGGAGCCAGGGGGGAACAATGCTGAGCAGTTCTTC. Protein sequence: CASSLEPGGNNAEQFF.

The V call is TRBV7-9, the J call TRBJ1-1; D unresolved. Germline CDR1 SEHNR, CDR2 FQNEAQ (reference sequence). V lost 5 bases to trimming and J lost 11 bases, with 15 bases between them. CDR3 length: 12 residues. For the CDR3, the DNA is TGTGCCAGCAGCAAAGAGACACCGTCCGCTTTCTTT. Protein sequence: CASSKETPSAFF. Filled out from reference TRBV7-9 and TRBJ1-1, the complete variable domain reads DTGVSQNPRHKITKRGQNVTFRCDPISEHNRLYWYRQTLGQGPEFLTYFQNEAQLEKSRLLSDRFSAERPKGSFSTLEIQRTEQGDSAMYLCASSKETPSAFFGQGTRLTVV.

V gene TRBV7-9 combines with J gene TRBJ2-7, with 9 bases lining up with TRBD1. This CDR3 region has 15 residues. The germline V gene has CDR1 SEHNR and CDR2 FQNEAQ (reference sequence). J lost 2 bases, V lost 3 bases, and 5 bases had no gene match. The CDR3 DNA reads TGTGCCAGCAGCTTCTCCTGGGACAGGGCCTACGAGCAGTACTTC. This translates into CASSFSWDRAYEQYF. Based on the CDR3 plus reference TRBV7-9 and TRBJ2-7, the full variable domain is DTGVSQNPRHKITKRGQNVTFRCDPISEHNRLYWYRQTLGQGPEFLTYFQNEAQLEKSRLLSDRFSAERPKGSFSTLEIQRTEQGDSAMYLCASSFSWDRAYEQYFGPGTRLTVT.

The chain links TRBV30 to TRBJ2-7, with 12 bases identical to TRBD2. With V trimmed by 7 bases and J by 4 bases, 2 bases remained unmatched. CDR1 and CDR2 from the germline V gene are GTSNPN and SVGIG (reference sequence). CDR3 length: 12 residues. The DNA of the CDR3 is TGTGCCTCTGGACTAGCGGGGTACGAGCAGTACTTC. Translating gives CASGLAGYEQYF.

This clone has a single count. The V and J genes are TRBV6-5 and TRBJ1-4; D not resolved. The V and J ends lost 5 bases and 3 bases respectively, with 10 bases between them. The CDR3 sequence is 14 residues long. Germline values: CDR1 MNHEY, CDR2 SVGAGI. The CDR3, as DNA: TGTGCCAGCAGTAGCGGACGGTCTAATGAAAAACTGTTTTTT. Translated: CASSSGRSNEKLFF.

This clone came up a few times. The rearrangement uses TRBV6-6 and TRBJ2-7, with D unclear. Germline V gives CDR1 MNHNY, CDR2 SVGAGI (reference sequence). This CDR3 is 15 amino acids long. Trimming pared 4 bases from V and 0 bases from J, leaving 13 bases between. The CDR3: CASSSKDKASYEQYF. The CDR3 DNA is TGTGCCAGCAGTTCTAAAGATAAAGCCTCCTACGAGCAGTACTTC.

The rearrangement uses TRBV5-1 and TRBJ2-1; the match to TRBD2 covers 7 bases. Trimming at V came to 6 bases and at J to 0 bases, leaving 3 bases not matched to a gene. The CDR3 sequence is 14 residues long. Germline V gene sequence: CDR1 SGHRS, CDR2 YFSETQ. CDR3 coding DNA: TGCGCCAGCAAAGGCGGGAGCTCCTACAATGAGCAGTTCTTC. This gives the protein CASKGGSSYNEQFF. Full variable domain (missing parts from reference TRBV5-1 and TRBJ2-1): KAGVTQTPRYLIKTRGQQVTLSCSPISGHRSVSWYQQTPGQGLQFLFEYFSETQRNKGNFPGRFSGRQFSNSRSEMNVSTLELGDSALYLCASKGGSSYNEQFFGPGTRLTVL.

This clone was seen more than once but under ten times. The J gene is TRBJ1-1, the V gene TRBV27, with D uncertain. Looked up from germline, CDR1 is MNHEY and CDR2 is SMNVEV (reference sequence). The CDR3 contains 17 residues. V dropped 1 base and J dropped 3 bases, with 18 bases sitting between them. CDR3 protein: CASSLLVGGLMYTEAFF. The CDR3, as DNA: TGTGCCAGCAGTTTATTAGTGGGTGGGCTAATGTACACTGAAGCTTTCTTT.

The rearrangement uses TRBV5-6 and TRBJ2-4; the D gene is possibly TRBD2 (5 bases). Germline CDR1 SGHDT, CDR2 YYEEEE. The CDR3 runs to 13 residues. Between the trimmed V and J ends, which lost 6 bases and 0 bases, there was a span of 7 bases. CDR3: CASTGEAKNIQYF. CDR3 bases: TGTGCCAGCACCGGGGAAGCCAAAAACATTCAGTACTTC.

V gene TRBV6-1 combines with J gene TRBJ1-5; D is possibly TRBD1 (6 bases). V lost 2 bases and J lost 0, with 11 bases in between. The germline V gene has CDR1 MNHNS and CDR2 SASEGT. This CDR3 is built from 16 residues. CDR3 amino acids: CASSERPTGSNQPQHF. The CDR3 region has the DNA TGTGCCAGCAGTGAACGGCCGACAGGTAGCAATCAGCCCCAGCATTTT.

This chain uses TRBV6-1 with TRBJ1-6; D not resolved. The V end was cut by 1 base, the J end by 7 bases, with 5 bases between. CDR3 size: 13 residues. CDR1 and CDR2 from the germline V gene are MNHNS and SASEGT. CDR3 DNA: TGTGCCAGCAGTGAAGTCGGGAATTCACCCCTCCACTTT. Its translation: CASSEVGNSPLHF.

The rearrangement links TRBV7-2 to TRBJ1-5; the D is unclear. With 5 bases removed from V and 0 bases from J, the gap between germline ends came to 11 bases. Germline assignment: CDR1 SGHTA and CDR2 FQGNSA. The CDR3 has 15 amino acids. CDR3 bases: TGTGCCAGCAGCCCTAAAGCCTCTAGCAATCAGCCCCAGCATTTT. Its translation is CASSPKASSNQPQHF. Supplemented by reference TRBV7-2 and TRBJ1-5, the full variable domain reads GAGVSQSPSNKVTEKGKDVELRCDPISGHTALYWYRQSLGQGLEFLIYFQGNSAPDKSGLPSDRFSAERTGGSVSTLTIQRTQQEDSAVYLCASSPKASSNQPQHFGDGTRLSIL.

V is TRBV7-2 and J is TRBJ1-4, with TRBD1 as a possible D gene (6 bases). CDR1 and CDR2 (germline): SGHTA, FQGNSA. The CDR3 loop spans 14 amino acids. With 6 bases removed from V and 4 bases from J, the gap between germline ends came to 12 bases. CDR3 coding DNA: TGTGCCAGCAGGGGGGGGCGATTTAATGAAAAACTGTTTTTT. It codes for CASRGGRFNEKLFF.

The chain joins TRBV7-2 to TRBJ1-5; weak D call: TRBD1 (6 bases). Germline assignment: CDR1 SGHTA and CDR2 FQGNSA. The V end lost 6 bases, the J end lost 0 bases, and 12 bases lay between the germline ends. This CDR3 region has 15 residues. CDR3 DNA: TGTGCCAGCAGAAAGGACAGCTATAGCAATCAGCCCCAGCATTTT. This translates into CASRKDSYSNQPQHF. Combining the CDR3 with reference TRBV7-2 and TRBJ1-5 gives the whole variable domain GAGVSQSPSNKVTEKGKDVELRCDPISGHTALYWYRQSLGQGLEFLIYFQGNSAPDKSGLPSDRFSAERTGGSVSTLTIQRTQQEDSAVYLCASRKDSYSNQPQHFGDGTRLSIL.

The CDR3 sequence: CASSLSGTAAGNTIYF. The CDR3, as DNA: TGTGCCAGCAGCTTATCCGGGACAGCTGCTGGAAACACCATATATTTT. The chain uses TRBV7-9 and TRBJ1-3, with 7 bases matching TRBD1. The CDR3 has 16 amino acids. Trimming took 2 bases from V and 2 from J; bases not matched to a gene: 6. Germline V gene data show CDR1 as SEHNR and CDR2 as FQNEAQ (reference sequence).

The sample holds one count of this clone. This chain uses TRBV11-3 with TRBJ2-7; D is undetermined. The ends were cut back, 5 bases at V and 0 bases at J, with 17 bases in the middle. The CDR3 is 16 residues long. Germline-derived CDR1 and CDR2 are SGHNT and YENEEA. The chain's CDR3 is CASSPFGIADSYEQYF. The DNA of the CDR3 is TGTGCCAGCAGCCCCTTCGGAATAGCCGACTCCTACGAGCAGTACTTC.

V gene TRBV4-3 combines with J gene TRBJ1-6; a possible D gene is TRBD1 (5 bases). CDR3 length: 16 residues. V was shortened by 4 bases and J by 7 bases, with 17 bases between the two germline ends. The V gene's germline CDR1 is LGHNA and CDR2 YSLEER. The CDR3 loop is CASSREIGQGNSPLHF. The DNA of the CDR3 is TGCGCCAGCAGCCGCGAAATTGGGCAGGGAAATTCACCCCTCCACTTT.

The chain links TRBV7-3 to TRBJ2-1; possible D gene TRBD2, 7 bases. Trimming removed 8 bases at V and 5 bases at J, with 13 bases between. CDR1 and CDR2 from the germline V gene are SGHTA and FQGTGA. CDR3 length: 13 residues. CDR3 in DNA: TGTGCCAGCGGGCGGGGGACAAACAATGAGCAGTTCTTC. It codes for CASGRGTNNEQFF. Supplemented by reference TRBV7-3 and TRBJ2-1, the full variable domain reads GAGVSQTPSNKVTEKGKYVELRCDPISGHTALYWYRQSLGQGPEFLIYFQGTGAADDSGLPNDRFFAVRPEGSVSTLKIQRTERGDSAVYLCASGRGTNNEQFFGPGTRLTVL.

The V gene is TRBV7-2, the J gene TRBJ2-5; the match to TRBD2 covers 10 bases. The CDR3 loop spans 15 amino acids. With 3 bases clipped from V and 5 bases from J, the junction kept 6 bases outside the gene matches. Germline-derived CDR1 and CDR2 are SGHTA and FQGNSA. CDR3 nucleotides: TGTGCCAGCAGCTTCCAGCGGGGGGGCCGGGAGACCCAGTACTTC. This sequence encodes CASSFQRGGRETQYF.

A few counts support this clone. The chain combines TRBV4-1 with TRBJ2-3, with TRBD1 as a possible D gene (6 bases). V was shortened by 3 bases and J by 4 bases, with 17 bases between the two germline ends. The CDR3 runs 16 residues. Germline-derived CDR1 and CDR2 are MGHRA and YSYEKL. The CDR3 is CASSHHTGFGADTQYF. The CDR3 DNA reads as TGCGCCAGCAGCCACCACACAGGGTTCGGGGCAGATACGCAGTATTTT.

V is TRBV7-2 and J is TRBJ2-7, with D tentatively TRBD2 (6 bases). CDR1 is SGHTA and CDR2 is FQGNSA in the germline V gene. With 1 base removed from V and 0 bases from J, the gap between germline ends came to 13 bases. The CDR3 length is 16 residues. The CDR3 bases are TGTGCCAGCAGCTTAGTGGGTAGCGGCAGCTCCTACGAGCAGTACTTC. It encodes CASSLVGSGSSYEQYF. Drawing the rest from reference TRBV7-2 and TRBJ2-7, the complete variable domain is GAGVSQSPSNKVTEKGKDVELRCDPISGHTALYWYRQSLGQGLEFLIYFQGNSAPDKSGLPSDRFSAERTGGSVSTLTIQRTQQEDSAVYLCASSLVGSGSSYEQYFGPGTRLTVT.

CDR3: CASSLEEGSAFF. The CDR3 DNA reads TGCGCCAGCAGCTTGGAAGAGGGCTCAGCTTTCTTT. The genes are TRBV5-1 and TRBJ1-1; D call uncertain. V gave up 0 bases and J gave up 10 bases, with 10 bases separating them. The CDR3 sequence is 12 residues long. In germline, CDR1 is SGHRS, CDR2 YFSETQ.

The chain is built from TRBV4-1 and TRBJ2-7; 10 nucleotides line up with TRBD1. The germline V gene has CDR1 MGHRA and CDR2 YSYEKL. The trim removed 3 bases at V and 2 bases at J, leaving 1 base unmatched. CDR3 length equals 14 residues. Here the CDR3 reads CASSHGQGAYEQYF. The CDR3 nucleotides are TGCGCCAGCAGCCACGGACAGGGGGCCTACGAGCAGTACTTC.